This T cell receptor beta chain is from a study of type 1 and type 2 diabetes patients. Study-level information: Samples came from type 1 diabetic, type 2 diabetic or nondiabetic people, recruited in China. Magnetic bead positive selection isolated CD4+ or CD8+ T cells from PBMCs.

The PCR template was genomic DNA. Amplification of the beta chain CDR3 used 30 forward and 13 reverse multiplex primers. TCRdb reanalysed the multiplex PCR reads using MiXCR and keeps one entry per CDR3 protein. The table includes around 300,000 distinct CDR3 sequences, over 45% detected once. Concerning this clonotype itself: What it recognizes is unknown.

The V segment lost 5 bases and the J segment 2 bases; nucleotides outside the gene matches: 5. Germline V CDR1 and CDR2: LNHDA, SQIVND (reference sequence). There are 14 residues in the CDR3. Study outcomes and limitations: Some HECs seen only in T1D might also appear in more T2D or control samples.

The chain carries TRBV19 and TRBJ1-1; 7 bases align to TRBD1. Sequences were obtained from peripheral blood mononuclear cells (PBMCs). The sequence derives from a man aged 18-30 years with type 2 diabetes. The CDR3 loop is CASSATGANTEAFF. The DNA for the CDR3 is TGTGCCAGTAGTGCCACAGGGGCAAACACTGAAGCTTTCTTT.